These 2 T cell receptor beta chains were all obtained from the same sample, sequenced in a study of OX40 agonist ivuxolimab in advanced cancers. Clones were read by immunoSEQ multiplex PCR, and TCRdb kept only the in-frame ones, dropping some. The sample carries 15,000 to 20,000 clones, 80% recorded once. The sequences come from CD4+ or CD8+ T cells sorted from blood, collected in a trial of the OX40 agonist ivuxolimab. Receptor source: an adult with an advanced solid tumor such as melanoma, head and neck, liver or kidney cancer.

V usage is TRBV30 and J usage is TRBJ2-1; tentative D call: TRBD2 (5 bases). The CDR3 runs to 13 residues. From germline, CDR1 is GTSNPN and CDR2 SVGIG (reference sequence). The germline V and J ends were trimmed by 3 bases and 4 bases, with 10 bases remaining between them. CDR3 in DNA: TGTGCCTGGAGCAGAGGAGGATACAATGAGCAGTTCTTC. It encodes CAWSRGGYNEQFF.

This chain joins TRBV2 and TRBJ2-2; D is possibly TRBD1 or TRBD2 (5 bases each). V was pared by 10 bases and J by 10 bases, with 16 bases between. Germline V gene data show CDR1 as SNHLY and CDR2 as FYNNEI. This CDR3 is 12 amino acids long. CDR3 nucleotides: TGTGCCATTACGGGGACGGGCGAGGAGCTGTTTTTT. The encoded protein is CAITGTGEELFF. The full variable domain, rest sourced from reference TRBV2 and TRBJ2-2, is EPEVTQTPSHQVTQMGQEVILRCVPISNHLYFYWYRQILGQKVEFLVSFYNNEISEKSEIFDDQFSVERPDGSNFTLKIRSTKLEDSAMYFCAITGTGEELFFGEGSRLTVL.